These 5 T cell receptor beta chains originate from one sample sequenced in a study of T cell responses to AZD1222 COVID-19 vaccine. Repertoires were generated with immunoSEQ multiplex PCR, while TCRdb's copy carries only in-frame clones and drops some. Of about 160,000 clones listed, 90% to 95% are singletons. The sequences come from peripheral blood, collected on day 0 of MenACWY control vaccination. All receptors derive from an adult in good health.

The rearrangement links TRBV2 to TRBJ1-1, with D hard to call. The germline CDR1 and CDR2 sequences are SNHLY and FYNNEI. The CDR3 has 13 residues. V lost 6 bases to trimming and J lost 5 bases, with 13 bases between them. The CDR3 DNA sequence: TGTGCCAGCAGGAGGACCGACCTGACTGAAGCTTTCTTT. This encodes CASRRTDLTEAFF. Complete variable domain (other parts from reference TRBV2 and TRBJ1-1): EPEVTQTPSHQVTQMGQEVILRCVPISNHLYFYWYRQILGQKVEFLVSFYNNEISEKSEIFDDQFSVERPDGSNFTLKIRSTKLEDSAMYFCASRRTDLTEAFFGQGTRLTVV.

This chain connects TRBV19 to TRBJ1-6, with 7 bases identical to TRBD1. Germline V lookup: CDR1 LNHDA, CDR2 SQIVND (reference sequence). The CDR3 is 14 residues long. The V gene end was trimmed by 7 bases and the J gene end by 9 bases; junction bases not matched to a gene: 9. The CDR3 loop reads CASTERQGSSPLHF. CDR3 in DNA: TGTGCCAGTACCGAGCGACAGGGAAGTTCACCCCTCCACTTT.

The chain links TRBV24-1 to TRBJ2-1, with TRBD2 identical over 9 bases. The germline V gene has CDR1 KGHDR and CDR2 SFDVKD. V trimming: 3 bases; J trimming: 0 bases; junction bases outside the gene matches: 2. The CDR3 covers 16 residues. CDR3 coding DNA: TGTGCCACCAGTGATGTTAGCGGGGGCTCCTACAATGAGCAGTTCTTC. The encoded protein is CATSDVSGGSYNEQFF.

The CDR3 DNA reads TGTGCCAGCAGTTACCGCGGGAATCAGCCCCAGCATTTT. Translated: CASSYRGNQPQHF. The chain has TRBV6-5 and TRBJ1-5, with D unclear. This CDR3 has 13 amino acids. V was cut by 2 bases and J by 4 bases, with 6 bases left in between. Germline values: CDR1 MNHEY, CDR2 SVGAGI.

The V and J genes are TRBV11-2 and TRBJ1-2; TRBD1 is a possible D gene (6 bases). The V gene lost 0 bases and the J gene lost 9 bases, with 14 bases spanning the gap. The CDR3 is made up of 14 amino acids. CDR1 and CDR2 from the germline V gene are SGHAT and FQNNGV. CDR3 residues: CASSLDRTANSYTF. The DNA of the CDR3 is TGTGCCAGCAGCTTAGACCGGACAGCTAACAGCTACACCTTC.